This TCR beta chain comes out of a study of shared clonotypes between healthy human individuals. Generated by immunoSEQ multiplex PCR, the TCRdb table keeps only in-frame clones and is missing some. The sample yields nearly 2 million clones, around 96% seen once. Trimming removed 3 bases from V and 8 bases from J; junction bases left unmatched: 7. Germline V CDR1 and CDR2: MNHEY, SMNVEV (reference sequence). This CDR3 spans 16 amino acids. In the naive CD8 group, cells lacked CD45RO and were positively selected for CCR7, so terminally differentiated effector memory CD45RA+ cells were left out. This sequence was found in a young man in good health. The sequencing sample was made of naive CD8+ T cells sorted from blood. This chain links TRBV27 with TRBJ2-2; 12 bases are a match to TRBD2. The CDR3 loop is CASSLTSGSGTGELFF. DNA for the CDR3: TGTGCCAGCAGTTTGACTAGCGGGAGTGGTACGGGGGAGCTGTTTTTT.